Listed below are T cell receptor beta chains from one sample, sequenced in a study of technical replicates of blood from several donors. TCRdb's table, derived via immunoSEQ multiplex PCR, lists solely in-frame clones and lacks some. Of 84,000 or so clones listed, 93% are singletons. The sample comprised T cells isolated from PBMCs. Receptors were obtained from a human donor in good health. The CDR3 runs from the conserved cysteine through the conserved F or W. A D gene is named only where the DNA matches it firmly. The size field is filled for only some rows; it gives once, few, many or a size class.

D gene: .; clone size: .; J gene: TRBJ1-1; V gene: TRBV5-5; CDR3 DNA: TGTGCCAGCAGCTTGTCAGGGCGGGAGACTGAAGCTTTCTTT; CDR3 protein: CASSLSGRETEAFF
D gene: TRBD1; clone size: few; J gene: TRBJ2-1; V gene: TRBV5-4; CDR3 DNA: TGTGCCAGCAGCTTGGGGACAGGGGAAAATGAGCAGTTCTTC; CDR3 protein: CASSLGTGENEQFF
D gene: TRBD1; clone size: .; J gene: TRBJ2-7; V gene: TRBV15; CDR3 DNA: TGTGCCACCAGCACCACAGGGGTCGAGCAGTACTTC; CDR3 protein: CATSTTGVEQYF
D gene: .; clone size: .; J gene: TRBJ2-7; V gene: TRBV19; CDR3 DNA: TGTGCCAGTAGTATAGATCAGGCAGCCCCGTACGAGCAGTACTTC; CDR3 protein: CASSIDQAAPYEQYF
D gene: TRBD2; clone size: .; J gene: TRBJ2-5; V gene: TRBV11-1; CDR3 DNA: TGTGCCAGCAGCCCCAGGACTAGCGGGGCGGAGACCCAGTACTTC; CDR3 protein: CASSPRTSGAETQYF
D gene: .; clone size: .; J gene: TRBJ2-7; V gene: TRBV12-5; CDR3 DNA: TGTGCTAGTGGTTTGTCCTCTTCCTCGCGAGGCGAGCAGTACTTC; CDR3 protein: CASGLSSSSRGEQYF
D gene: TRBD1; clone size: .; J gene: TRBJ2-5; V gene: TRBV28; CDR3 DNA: TGTGCCAGCAGTCCGAATAAACCCGGGACAGTCGGGACCCAGTACTTC; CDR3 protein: CASSPNKPGTVGTQYF
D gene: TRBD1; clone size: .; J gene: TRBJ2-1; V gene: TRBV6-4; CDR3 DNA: TGTGCCAGCAGTGAGACAGGGACCAATGAGCAGTTCTTC; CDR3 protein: CASSETGTNEQFF
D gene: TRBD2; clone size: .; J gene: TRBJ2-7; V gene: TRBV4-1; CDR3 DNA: TGCGCCAGCAGCCGCGGGGAGGGAGGGTACGAGCAGTACTTC; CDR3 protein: CASSRGEGGYEQYF
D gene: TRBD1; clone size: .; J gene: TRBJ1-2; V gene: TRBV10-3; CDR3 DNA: TGTGCCATCAGTGAGCCGGGACAGGGAGGGGGCTACACCTTC; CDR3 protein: CAISEPGQGGGYTF
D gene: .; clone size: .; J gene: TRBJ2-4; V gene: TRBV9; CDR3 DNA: TGTGCCAGCAGCGCCCGTAGCGCCAAAAACATTCAGTACTTC; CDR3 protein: CASSARSAKNIQYF
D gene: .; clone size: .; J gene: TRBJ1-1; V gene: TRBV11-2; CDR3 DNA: TGTGCCAGCAGCCGCCCGGCGGTGCACACTGAAGCTTTCTTT; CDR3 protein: CASSRPAVHTEAFF